Below are 9 T cell receptor beta chains sequenced from a single sample in a study of Graves' ophthalmopathy and Graves' hyperthyroidism. Amplified TCR beta CDR3 regions were obtained using RNA transcripts as template. After a first-round RT-PCR with HTBI primers, a second-round multiplex PCR was run. TCRdb redid the calling of the multiplex PCR reads with MiXCR, one entry per CDR3 protein. The sample lists 450,000 or so distinct CDR3 sequences, 13% to 15% occurring once. Sequencing was performed on blood. The receptor source for this set is a woman in her 30s with Graves' ophthalmopathy.

This clonotype was seen many times. The chain carries TRBV7-2 and TRBJ2-7; D not resolved. From germline, CDR1 is SGHTA and CDR2 FQGNSA. Trimming removed 3 bases at V and 3 bases at J, with 12 bases between. The CDR3 has 14 residues. The CDR3 region is CASSFTTPYYEQYF. CDR3 nucleotides: TGTGCCAGCAGCTTCACGACACCCTACTACGAGCAGTACTTC.

This clonotype has at least ten counts. The chain employs TRBV28 and TRBJ2-7; D might be TRBD1 (6 bases). Per the germline V gene, CDR1 is MDHEN and CDR2 is SYDVKM. The CDR3 has 12 amino acids. Trimming pared 6 bases from V and 7 bases from J, leaving 13 bases between. In DNA form, the CDR3 reads TGTGCCAGCAGCTGGGACACCATGGAGCAGTACTTC. Encoded protein: CASSWDTMEQYF.

This clonotype was counted many times. The gene calls are TRBV28 and TRBJ1-5; D is possibly TRBD1 (6 bases). Trimming cost V 5 bases and J 2 bases, with 16 bases left between them. The CDR3 runs to 16 residues. The germline CDR1 and CDR2 sequences are MDHEN and SYDVKM. The CDR3 reads CASSPQGLGGNQPQHF. CDR3 sequence (DNA): TGTGCCAGCAGTCCCCAGGGGTTAGGAGGCAATCAGCCCCAGCATTTT. The complete variable domain, with remaining parts taken from reference TRBV28 and TRBJ1-5, reads DVKVTQSSRYLVKRTGEKVFLECVQDMDHENMFWYRQDPGLGLRLIYFSYDVKMKEKGDIPEGYSVSREKKERFSLILESASTNQTSMYLCASSPQGLGGNQPQHFGDGTRLSIL.

Many counts were recorded for this clonotype. This chain uses TRBV7-9 with TRBJ1-6, with 8 bases that match TRBD1. V lost 7 bases, J lost 5 bases, and 1 base stayed unmatched. Germline V gene data show CDR1 as SEHNR and CDR2 as FQNEAQ (reference sequence). The CDR3 is 13 amino acids. This CDR3 reads CASKTGDNSPLHF. DNA for the CDR3: TGTGCCAGCAAGACAGGGGATAATTCACCCCTCCACTTT.

This sequence joins TRBV7-9 and TRBJ2-7; D unclear. Germline assignment: CDR1 SEHNR and CDR2 FQNEAQ (reference sequence). CDR3 size: 13 residues. Trimming cost V 3 bases and J 6 bases, with 12 bases left between them. The CDR3 here is CASSFSLGGEQYF. The CDR3 DNA follows: TGTGCCAGCAGCTTCTCCCTAGGTGGCGAGCAGTACTTC.

This clonotype was seen repeatedly, ten times or more. This chain connects TRBV6-5 to TRBJ1-5, with D hard to call. Germline loops: CDR1 MNHEY, CDR2 SVGAGI. The CDR3 spans 14 residues. The germline V and J ends were trimmed by 6 bases and 1 base, with 10 bases remaining between them. CDR3 coding DNA: TGTGCCAGCAGCCCCGAAAGAAGCAATCAGCCCCAGCATTTT. Amino acid sequence: CASSPERSNQPQHF.

This clonotype was recorded many times. This rearrangement joins TRBV28 to TRBJ1-3, with TRBD1 identical over 9 bases. The ends lost 1 base at V and 6 bases at J; junction bases unmatched: 4. Germline V gene data show CDR1 as MDHEN and CDR2 as SYDVKM. The CDR3 length is 15 residues. This CDR3 is CASSLSDRGTNTIYF. Here the CDR3 DNA reads TGTGCCAGCAGTTTATCCGACAGGGGGACAAACACCATATATTTT.

This clonotype has at least ten counts. V is TRBV6-5 and J is TRBJ2-7, with D hard to call. CDR3 length: 12 residues. The V and J ends lost 4 bases and 3 bases respectively, with 7 bases between them. The germline V gene encodes CDR1 MNHEY and CDR2 SVGAGI. This CDR3 reads CASSSIFYEQYF. The CDR3 nucleotides are TGTGCCAGCAGTTCCATTTTCTACGAGCAGTACTTC.

This clonotype was observed a few times. The chain links TRBV3-1 to TRBJ2-7; 11 nucleotides align to TRBD2. Trimming took 4 bases from V and 4 from J; bases not matched to a gene: 6. This CDR3 region has 15 residues. The germline gives CDR1 LGHDT, CDR2 YNNKEL (reference sequence). The DNA of the CDR3 is TGTGCCAGCAGCCTTGCGGGACTAGCGGTTTACGAGCAGTACTTC. Translated: CASSLAGLAVYEQYF.